This TCR beta chain was sequenced in a study of T cell responses to AZD1222 COVID-19 vaccine. Assay: immunoSEQ multiplex PCR; the TCRdb copy retains only in-frame clones and omits some. The sample holds roughly 100,000 clones, around nine tenths seen once. V lost 4 bases to trimming and J lost 5 bases, with 9 bases between them. From germline, CDR1 is ENHRY and CDR2 SYGVKD. The CDR3 sequence is 13 residues long. General study points: Donors were chiefly white British, with a greater number of females, and clonal diversity was perhaps underestimated. Spike-wide coverage was observed for vaccine-associated CD4 TCRs, with dominant responses at 160-218 and 743-854. Unmutated variant regions are reportedly the target of nearly half of TCRs that are spike-specific. Baseline antibody screening turned up just six seropositive AZD1222 recipients.

Notes on this clone: The target antigen is unknown.

This TCR came from an adult in good health. The sample consisted of peripheral blood, taken on day 0 of AZD1222 vaccination. The rearrangement joins TRBV10-3 to TRBJ1-5, with a weak D call TRBD1 (5 bases). The CDR3 protein is CAISVQGDQPQHF. The DNA for the CDR3 is TGTGCCATCAGTGTGCAAGGGGATCAGCCCCAGCATTTT.